Listed below are T cell receptor beta chains from one sample, sequenced in a study of cytomegalovirus exposure and HLA in healthy donors. Clones were read by immunoSEQ multiplex PCR, and TCRdb kept only the in-frame ones, dropping some. The table records 150,000 to 200,000 clones, around 68% of them present only once. The sample comprised PBMCs. Receptors originate from a middle-aged man in good health and CMV-seronegative. Each CDR3 is given with its conserved first and last residue. Each record gives: D gene, V gene, clone size, J gene, CDR3 protein, CDR3 DNA. D genes are given only for firm matches. Clone size is stated in some rows and not others, as once, few, many or a class when expanded.

>TRBD2|TRBV5-1|NA|TRBJ2-7
CASSPTPSGTYEQYF
TGCGCCAGCAGCCCCACGCCTAGCGGGACCTACGAGCAGTACTTC
>TRBD1|TRBV7-8|NA|TRBJ2-1
CASSRTGTGVNEQFF
TGTGCCAGCAGCCGAACCGGGACAGGGGTTAATGAGCAGTTCTTC
>TRBD1|TRBV6-6|NA|TRBJ2-1
CASSRDRGRSEQFF
TGTGCCAGCAGTCGGGACAGGGGGCGCAGTGAGCAGTTCTTC
>TRBD1|TRBV11-1|NA|TRBJ1-1
CASQRSGTADTEAFF
TGTGCCAGCCAGAGATCCGGGACAGCTGACACTGAAGCTTTCTTT
>NA|TRBV27|NA|TRBJ2-7
CASSFFSGERWYEQYF
TGTGCCAGCAGTTTTTTTTCGGGGGAGAGATGGTACGAGCAGTACTTC
>TRBD1|TRBV30|NA|TRBJ1-5
CAWSPPPTGGLWRSQPQHF
TGTGCCTGGAGTCCCCCCCCTACAGGGGGTTTATGGAGGTCTCAGCCCCAGCATTTT
>NA|TRBV5-1|NA|TRBJ1-1
CASSLDSLGGGSEAFF
TGCGCCAGCAGCTTGGACTCTTTAGGGGGGGGGTCGGAAGCTTTCTTT
>NA|TRBV7-9|NA|TRBJ1-2
CASSRPTGEDGYTF
TGTGCCAGCAGCCGACCGACGGGAGAAGACGGCTACACCTTC
>TRBD1|TRBV5-1|NA|TRBJ2-2
CASSAPGQGDTGELFF
TGCGCCAGCAGCGCTCCGGGACAGGGGGACACCGGGGAGCTGTTTTTT
>TRBD1|TRBV27|NA|TRBJ2-3
CASSRRQGGSTDTQYF
TGTGCCAGCAGCCGGAGACAGGGGGGAAGCACAGATACGCAGTATTTT
>NA|TRBV19|few|TRBJ1-4
CASSLGATNEKLFF
TGTGCCAGTAGTCTGGGCGCAACTAATGAAAAACTGTTTTTT
>NA|TRBV5-1|NA|TRBJ1-3
CASSPPREAGNTIYF
TGCGCCAGCAGCCCCCCGAGGGAGGCTGGAAACACCATATATTTT
>NA|TRBV14|few|TRBJ2-7
CASSPQGYEQYF
TGTGCCAGCAGCCCACAGGGATACGAGCAGTACTTC
>NA|TRBV6-1|NA|TRBJ2-3
CASSDSVSTDTQYF
TGTGCCAGCAGTGACTCAGTTAGCACAGATACGCAGTATTTT
>TRBD1|TRBV6-1|NA|TRBJ1-4
CASRDGQGSEKLFF
TGTGCCAGCAGGGACGGACAGGGCAGCGAAAAACTGTTTTTT
>TRBD2|TRBV5-6|few|TRBJ2-1
CASSFRTSGRATHNEQFF
TGTGCCAGCAGCTTTCGGACTAGCGGGAGGGCAACTCACAATGAGCAGTTCTTC
>TRBD1|TRBV5-6|once|TRBJ2-6
CASSRRDRYSGANVLTF
TGTGCCAGCAGCAGACGGGACAGATACTCTGGGGCCAACGTCCTGACTTTC
>TRBD2|TRBV4-3|few|TRBJ2-3
CASSQDPSGSDTQYF
TGCGCCAGCAGCCAAGATCCTAGCGGGAGTGATACGCAGTATTTT
>TRBD2|TRBV25-1|once|TRBJ2-1
CASSESGLAGVHNEQFF
TGTGCCAGCAGTGAATCAGGACTAGCGGGAGTTCACAATGAGCAGTTCTTC
>TRBD2|TRBV7-2|NA|TRBJ2-7
CASSLVTSGPGQYF
TGTGCCAGCAGCTTAGTGACTAGCGGCCCCGGGCAGTACTTC
>TRBD1|TRBV14|NA|TRBJ2-7
CASSQEYDRGHEQYF
TGTGCCAGCAGCCAAGAGTATGACAGGGGCCACGAGCAGTACTTC
>TRBD2|TRBV7-9|NA|TRBJ2-7
CSSSQKPAGTSGRGDEQYF
TGTTCCAGCAGCCAAAAGCCCGCCGGGACTAGCGGGAGGGGAGACGAGCAGTACTTC
>NA|TRBV10-1|few|TRBJ2-7
CASSEGQRASYEQYF
TGCGCCAGCAGTGAGGGGCAGCGGGCCTCCTACGAGCAGTACTTC
>TRBD1|TRBV19|NA|TRBJ2-7
CASSIGGTGRYEQYF
TGTGCCAGTAGTATAGGGGGGACAGGTCGCTACGAGCAGTACTTC
>NA|TRBV5-4|NA|TRBJ2-5
CASSLAGGETQYF
TGTGCCAGCAGCTTGGCCGGAGGAGAGACCCAGTACTTC
>TRBD1|TRBV27|NA|TRBJ1-2
CASSSTRGQVAFGYTF
TGTGCCAGCAGTTCCACCAGGGGACAGGTGGCTTTCGGCTACACCTTC
>TRBD1|TRBV6-5|NA|TRBJ2-7
CASRSRDRGSYEQYF
TGTGCCAGCAGGTCACGGGACAGGGGCTCCTACGAGCAGTACTTC
>TRBD1|TRBV6-5|NA|TRBJ1-3
CASRMTGIGNTIYF
TGTGCCAGCAGAATGACAGGGATCGGAAACACCATATATTTT
>TRBD1|TRBV7-2|NA|TRBJ2-7
CASSPRQGSRQQYF
TGTGCCAGCAGCCCCCGACAGGGAAGTAGACAGCAGTACTTC
>NA|TRBV7-9|NA|TRBJ2-2
CASSSQTGQGGTGELFF
TGTGCCAGCAGCAGTCAGACAGGCCAGGGTGGCACCGGGGAGCTGTTTTTT
>NA|TRBV6-6|few|TRBJ2-2
CASSYGVGELFF
TGTGCCAGCAGTTACGGAGTCGGGGAGCTGTTTTTT
>NA|TRBV6-5|few|TRBJ1-1
CASSARQGPDTEAFF
TGTGCCAGCAGTGCTCGGCAGGGGCCAGACACTGAAGCTTTCTTT
>TRBD2|TRBV27|NA|TRBJ2-3
CASSSAGRGTDTQYF
TGTGCCAGCAGTTCAGCGGGACGGGGCACAGATACGCAGTATTTT
>TRBD1|TRBV7-9|NA|TRBJ2-7
CASSFGQDAYEQYF
TGTGCCAGCAGTTTTGGACAGGACGCCTACGAGCAGTACTTC
>NA|TRBV6-5|NA|TRBJ2-7
CASSTLGGSSYEQYF
TGTGCCAGCAGCACCCTCGGCGGCAGCTCCTACGAGCAGTACTTC
>TRBD1|TRBV27|NA|TRBJ1-2
CASSSPDRGHYGYTF
TGTGCCAGCAGTTCCCCGGACAGGGGGCACTATGGCTACACCTTC
>NA|TRBV7-2|few|TRBJ1-2
CASSLGVNYGYTF
TGTGCCAGCAGTCTAGGAGTTAACTATGGCTACACCTTC
>NA|TRBV7-2|NA|TRBJ2-7
CASSFAVNYEQYF
TGTGCCAGCAGCTTCGCAGTTAACTACGAGCAGTACTTC
>NA|TRBV28|once|TRBJ1-1
CASSPRATVTEAFF
TGTGCCAGCAGTCCGAGGGCAACAGTAACTGAAGCTTTCTTT
>NA|TRBV7-9|NA|TRBJ2-3
CASSAGLSDTQYF
TGTGCCAGCAGCGCCGGACTATCAGATACGCAGTATTTT
>NA|TRBV10-2|NA|TRBJ1-1
CASRFGGGRAEAFF
TGCGCCAGCAGGTTTGGTGGGGGGAGGGCTGAAGCTTTCTTT
>NA|TRBV7-2|NA|TRBJ1-4
CASSLVQAEKLFF
TGTGCCAGCAGCTTAGTACAGGCGGAAAAACTGTTTTTT
>TRBD2|TRBV11-1|NA|TRBJ2-2
CASSLGEGTGELFF
TGTGCCAGCAGCTTAGGGGAGGGAACCGGGGAGCTGTTTTTT
>NA|TRBV5-1|once|TRBJ2-5
CASSLVQGGETQYF
TGCGCCAGCAGCTTGGTTCAGGGGGGTGAGACCCAGTACTTC
>TRBD1|TRBV6-5|few|TRBJ2-7
CASSYSGSGGEYEQYF
TGTGCCAGCAGTTACTCGGGCTCAGGGGGCGAATACGAGCAGTACTTC
>NA|TRBV19|once|TRBJ1-5
CASSPPTVGQPQHF
TGTGCCAGTAGCCCCCCCACAGTGGGTCAGCCCCAGCATTTT
>NA|TRBV7-8|NA|TRBJ2-5
CASSLGGPRETQYF
TGTGCCAGCAGCTTGGGGGGGCCACGGGAGACCCAGTACTTC
>TRBD1|TRBV6-5|once|TRBJ1-2
CASSYRQGDGYTF
TGTGCCAGCAGTTACAGACAGGGTGATGGCTACACCTTC
>NA|TRBV7-2|NA|TRBJ1-5
CASSLVRGGNQPQHF
TGTGCCAGCAGCTTAGTCAGGGGTGGCAATCAGCCCCAGCATTTT
>TRBD1|TRBV18|NA|TRBJ1-5
CASSPSPGQGAFQPQHF
TGTGCCAGCTCACCAAGTCCGGGACAGGGGGCTTTTCAGCCCCAGCATTTT
>TRBD1|TRBV5-1|NA|TRBJ1-1
CASRSGTGAIMNTEAFF
TGCGCCAGCAGGTCCGGGACAGGGGCTATTATGAACACTGAAGCTTTCTTT